Shown below are 9 T cell receptor beta chains from a single sample sequenced in a study of cytomegalovirus exposure and HLA in healthy donors. The PCR ran on 60 Vbeta and 13 Jbeta primers. Profiled with immunoSEQ multiplex PCR; TCRdb holds only in-frame clones, not every one. The table includes about 140,000 clones, approximately 84% detected once. The specimen sequenced was PBMCs. These receptors were obtained from a man between 25 and 39 years old in good health and CMV-seropositive.

The V and J genes are TRBV19 and TRBJ1-1; TRBD1 matches 7 bases. This CDR3 comprises 13 residues. Germline V gene data show CDR1 as LNHDA and CDR2 as SQIVND (reference sequence). V was clipped by 3 bases and J by 10 bases; unmatched bases: 8. The CDR3 DNA sequence: TGTGCCAGTAGTATGACAGGGTCGGGAGTAGCTTTCTTT. Protein: CASSMTGSGVAFF.

The V and J genes are TRBV28 and TRBJ2-5; D is unresolved. This CDR3 comprises 14 residues. Germline assignment: CDR1 MDHEN and CDR2 SYDVKM. V lost 6 bases to trimming and J lost 5 bases, with 16 bases between them. The DNA for the CDR3 is TGTGCCAGCAGCGCCGACTTTCCTAAGGAGACCCAGTACTTC. Its protein product is CASSADFPKETQYF.

In DNA form, the CDR3 reads TGTGCCAGCAGCTTTCAGGTTAATGAAAAACTGTTTTTT. It specifies CASSFQVNEKLFF. The chain combines TRBV11-3 with TRBJ1-4; no reliable D call. The CDR3 covers 13 residues. Germline-derived CDR1 and CDR2 are SGHNT and YENEEA. V lost 3 bases to trimming and J lost 4 bases, with 6 bases between them.

The V gene is TRBV6-5, the J gene TRBJ2-3, with D uncertain. The CDR3 has 14 residues. Trimming stripped 2 bases from V and 4 bases from J, with 10 bases between. The germline CDR1 and CDR2 sequences are MNHEY and SVGAGI. CDR3 residues: CASSYLPEADTQYF. CDR3 sequence (DNA): TGTGCCAGCAGTTACCTACCAGAGGCAGATACGCAGTATTTT.

The table lists this clone with a few counts. The rearrangement links TRBV28 to TRBJ2-5, with D perhaps matching TRBD2 (6 bases). V lost 5 bases to trimming and J lost 2 bases, with 15 bases between them. Germline loops: CDR1 MDHEN, CDR2 SYDVKM. This CDR3 region has 15 residues. In DNA form, the CDR3 reads TGTGCCAGCAGTGGTCCCTGGGGGGTTCAAGAGACCCAGTACTTC. This translates into CASSGPWGVQETQYF.

V gene TRBV7-3 combines with J gene TRBJ2-1; 8 nucleotides agree with TRBD1. The junction had 10 bases not matched to a gene; V was cut back by 5 bases and J by 10 bases. Germline V gene sequence: CDR1 SGHTA, CDR2 FQGTGA. This CDR3 region has 14 residues. CDR3 sequence (DNA): TGTGCCAGCAGCCCCGGGACAGGTAGCGGCGAGCAGTTCTTC. Encoded protein: CASSPGTGSGEQFF.

J is TRBJ2-3 and V is TRBV29-1; 13 nucleotides match TRBD2. There are 15 residues in the CDR3. The germline V gene encodes CDR1 SQVTM and CDR2 ANQGSEA. The CDR3 coding sequence is TGCACCACACTAGCGGGAGGGGGCGGCACAGATACGCAGTATTTT. This encodes CTTLAGGGGTDTQYF.

The chain combines TRBV19 with TRBJ1-6; the D gene is possibly TRBD1 (5 bases). The CDR3 length is 15 residues. Trimming cost V 3 bases and J 6 bases, with 12 bases left between them. The germline V gene encodes CDR1 LNHDA and CDR2 SQIVND (reference sequence). The CDR3 region has the DNA TGTGCCAGTAGTATCCCGCCGCAGGGTAATTCACCCCTCCACTTT. It encodes CASSIPPQGNSPLHF.

The CDR3 sequence is CASSTDRANGNTIYF. The CDR3 DNA sequence: TGTGCCAGCAGTACCGACAGGGCTAATGGAAACACCATATATTTT. The gene calls are TRBV6-1 and TRBJ1-3; TRBD1 matches 7 bases. CDR3 length: 15 residues. The junction had 7 bases not matched to a gene; V was cut back by 5 bases and J by 3 bases. Germline-derived CDR1 and CDR2 are MNHNS and SASEGT.